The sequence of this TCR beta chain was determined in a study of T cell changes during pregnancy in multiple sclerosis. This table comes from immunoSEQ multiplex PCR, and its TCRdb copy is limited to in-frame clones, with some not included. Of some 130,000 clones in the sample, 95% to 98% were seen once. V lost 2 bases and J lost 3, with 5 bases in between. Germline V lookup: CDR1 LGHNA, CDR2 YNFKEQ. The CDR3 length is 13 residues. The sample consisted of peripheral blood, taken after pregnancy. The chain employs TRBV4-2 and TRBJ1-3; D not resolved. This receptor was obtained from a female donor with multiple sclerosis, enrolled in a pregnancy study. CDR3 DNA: TGTGCCAGCAGCCAAAAATATGGAAACACCATATATTTT. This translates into CASSQKYGNTIYF.